The 6 T cell receptor beta chains listed next were all sequenced from one sample in a study of blood T cell repertoires in COVID-19. Profiled with immunoSEQ multiplex PCR; TCRdb holds only in-frame clones, not every one. The profile shows about 270,000 clones, roughly 86% of them singletons. The specimen was peripheral blood. These TCRs come from a middle-aged man with active or convalescent COVID-19.

This rearrangement joins TRBV11-3 to TRBJ2-7; 10 bases are shared with TRBD2. Germline CDR1 and CDR2: SGHNT and YENEEA. J gave up 6 bases and V 5 bases, and 4 bases lay outside the gene matches. The CDR3 runs to 13 residues. In DNA, the CDR3 is TGTGCCAGCAGCCAAGGACTAGCGGCCGAGCAGTACTTC. It translates to CASSQGLAAEQYF.

V usage is TRBV6-4 and J usage is TRBJ2-1; TRBD2 matches 7 bases. V lost 6 bases, J lost 10 bases, and 18 bases stayed unmatched. From germline, CDR1 is MRHNA and CDR2 SNTAGT. This CDR3 contains 16 residues. The CDR3 region has the DNA TGTGCCAGCAGCGCCTGGGGGGGGACCTCCCCATGGGAGCAGTTCTTC. It encodes CASSAWGGTSPWEQFF.

This rearrangement joins TRBV11-2 to TRBJ2-7, with D perhaps TRBD2 (6 bases). Trimming took 5 bases from V and 7 from J, leaving 15 bases between them. Germline CDR1 reads SGHAT; CDR2 reads FQNNGV. CDR3 length equals 13 residues. This CDR3 reads CASSPGLPGEQYF. In nucleotides, the CDR3 is TGTGCCAGCAGCCCCGGACTACCTGGGGAGCAGTACTTC.

This clone was detected only a few times. J is TRBJ1-1 and V is TRBV6-5, with a tentative D call TRBD1 (5 bases). Germline assignment: CDR1 MNHEY and CDR2 SVGAGI. V shed 1 base and J shed 4 bases, with 13 bases lying between them. The CDR3 is made up of 15 amino acids. Here the CDR3 DNA reads TGTGCCAGCAGTTACTGGGGGGAATTGGGCACTGAAGCTTTCTTT. Residues: CASSYWGELGTEAFF.

CDR3 loop: CASSRGTEAFF. The CDR3 nucleotides are TGCGCCAGCAGTAGGGGCACTGAAGCTTTCTTT. V and J are TRBV10-2 and TRBJ1-1; D perhaps matches TRBD1 (5 bases). Deletions cut 5 bases from V and 4 bases from J, with 5 bases between. The CDR3 consists of 11 residues. The V gene's germline CDR1 is WSHSY and CDR2 SAAADI.

V gene TRBV28 combines with J gene TRBJ2-1; maybe TRBD1 (6 bases). Germline CDR1 MDHEN, CDR2 SYDVKM. The CDR3 loop spans 15 amino acids. The germline V and J ends were trimmed by 6 bases and 4 bases, with 16 bases remaining between them. This CDR3 is CASRQGPKTYNEQFF. The CDR3 nucleotides are TGTGCCAGCAGACAGGGCCCCAAAACTTACAATGAGCAGTTCTTC.